Detailed here is one T cell receptor beta chain. The data were taken from a study of blood T cell repertoires in COVID-19. Trimming removed 5 bases from V and 6 bases from J, with 8 bases in between. In germline, CDR1 is SEHNR, CDR2 FQNEAQ (reference sequence). This CDR3 contains 11 residues. The table came from immunoSEQ multiplex PCR; TCRdb's copy has only in-frame clones and leaves some out. This table has roughly 240,000 clones, roughly 85% appearing once. The chain links TRBV7-9 to TRBJ2-7; a possible D gene is TRBD1 (6 bases). Sequenced sample: PBMCs or T cells enriched from blood (not recorded which). The TCR originated in a woman in her 40s who had been exposed to COVID-19. The CDR3 region is CASSQGLEQYF. CDR3 DNA sequence: TGTGCCAGCAGCCAGGGGCTCGAGCAGTACTTC.